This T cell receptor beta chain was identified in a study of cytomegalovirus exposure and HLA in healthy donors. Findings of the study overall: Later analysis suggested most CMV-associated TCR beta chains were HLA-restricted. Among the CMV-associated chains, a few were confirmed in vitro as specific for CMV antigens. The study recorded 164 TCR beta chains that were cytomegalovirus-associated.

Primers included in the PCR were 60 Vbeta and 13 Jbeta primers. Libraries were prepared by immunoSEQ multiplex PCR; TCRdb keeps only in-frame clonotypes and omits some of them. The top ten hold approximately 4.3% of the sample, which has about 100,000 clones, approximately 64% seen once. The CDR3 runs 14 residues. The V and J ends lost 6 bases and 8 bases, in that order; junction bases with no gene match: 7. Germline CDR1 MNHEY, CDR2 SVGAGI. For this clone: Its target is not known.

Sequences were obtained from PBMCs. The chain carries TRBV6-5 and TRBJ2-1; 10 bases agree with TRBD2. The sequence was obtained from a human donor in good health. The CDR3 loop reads CASREIAGGDEQFF. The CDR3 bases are TGTGCCAGCAGAGAAATAGCGGGAGGCGATGAGCAGTTCTTC.